This T cell receptor beta chain was obtained from a study of cytomegalovirus exposure and HLA in healthy donors. Germline CDR1 and CDR2: MNHNY and SVGAGI (reference sequence). The CDR3 loop spans 15 amino acids. J was trimmed by 2 bases and V by 5 bases; bases with no gene match: 7. A word on this clone: Its antigen is still unknown.

Donors consisted of healthy bone marrow donors. At the time of sampling, donors were nominally healthy, though unrecorded immune exposures were likely. Use of 60 Vbeta and 13 Jbeta primers characterized the PCR. The data were produced by immunoSEQ multiplex PCR, yet TCRdb's version contains in-frame clones alone and is incomplete. The table has 160,000 or so clones, approximately 88% seen once. Whole-study findings and limits: Researchers reported that a few CMV-associated chains were confirmed in vitro as CMV antigen-specific.

Sequencing used PBMCs. This clonotype was obtained from a man under 40 in good health and CMV-seronegative. This chain links TRBV6-6 with TRBJ2-3, with 7 bases that match TRBD1. In nucleotides, the CDR3 is TGTGCCAGCAGTACAACAGGGGTTTACACAGATACGCAGTATTTT. As protein: CASSTTGVYTDTQYF.